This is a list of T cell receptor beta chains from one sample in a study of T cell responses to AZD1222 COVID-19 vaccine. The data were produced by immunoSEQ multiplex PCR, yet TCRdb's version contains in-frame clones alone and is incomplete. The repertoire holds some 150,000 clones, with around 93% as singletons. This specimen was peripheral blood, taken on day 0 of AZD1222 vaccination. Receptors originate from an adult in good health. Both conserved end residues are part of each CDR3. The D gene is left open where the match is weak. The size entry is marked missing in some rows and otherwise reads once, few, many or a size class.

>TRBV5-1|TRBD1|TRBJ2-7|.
TGCGCCAGCAGCACGGGACAGTATGAGTACGAGCAGTACTTC
CASSTGQYEYEQYF
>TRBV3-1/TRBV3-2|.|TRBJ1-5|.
TGTGCCAGCAGCCAAGGCGGTCAACAGCCCCAGCATTTT
CASSQGGQQPQHF
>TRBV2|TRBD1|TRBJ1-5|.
TGTGCCAGCAGTGTCCTGATGGGACAGCTTAATCAGCCCCAGCATTTT
CASSVLMGQLNQPQHF
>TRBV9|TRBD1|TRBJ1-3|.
TGTGCCAGCAGCCCCCAGGGGACAGGTGGAAACACCATATATTTT
CASSPQGTGGNTIYF
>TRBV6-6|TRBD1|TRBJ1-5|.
TGTGCCAGCAGTCGCCGGGACAGCCTCAATCAGCCCCAGCATTTT
CASSRRDSLNQPQHF
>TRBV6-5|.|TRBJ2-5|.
TGTGCCAGCAAGGGCAGCCGGGAGACCCAGTACTTC
CASKGSRETQYF
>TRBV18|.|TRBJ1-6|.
TGTGCCAGCTCACCGAATGGGGTGGTGGGCCGCTATAATTCACCCCTCCACTTT
CASSPNGVVGRYNSPLHF
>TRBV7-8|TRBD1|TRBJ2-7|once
TGTGCCAGCAGCCGAGGACAGGGGGCGTACGAGCAGTACTTC
CASSRGQGAYEQYF
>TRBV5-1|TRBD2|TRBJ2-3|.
TGCGCCAGCAGCTCCAGGGCTAGCGGGGGAAGCACAGATACGCAGTATTTT
CASSSRASGGSTDTQYF
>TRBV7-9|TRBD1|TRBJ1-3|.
TGTGCCAGCAGCTTAACCCATGGGGACAGGCATACCCACCTCACCATATATTTT
CASSLTHGDRHTHLTIYF
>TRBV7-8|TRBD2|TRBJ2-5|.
TGTGCCAGCAGCTTCGGCGGGGGGACCCAAGAGACCCAGTACTTC
CASSFGGGTQETQYF
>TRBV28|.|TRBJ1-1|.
TGTGCCAGCAGTTTCACCGGGAACACTGAAGCTTTCTTT
CASSFTGNTEAFF
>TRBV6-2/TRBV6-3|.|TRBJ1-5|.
TGTGCCAGCAGTTACTCCGGGGCTTTGGGAAGTCCCCAGCATTTT
CASSYSGALGSPQHF
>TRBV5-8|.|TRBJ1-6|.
TGTGCCAGCAGCTTCGGGTACTATAATTCACCCCTCCACTTT
CASSFGYYNSPLHF
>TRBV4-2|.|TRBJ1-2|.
TGTGCCAGCAGCCAAGTACAGGGAGCTGGCTATGGCTACACCTTC
CASSQVQGAGYGYTF
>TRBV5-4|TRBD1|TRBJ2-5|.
TGTGCCAGCAGCAGACAGGGGGCGGGAGAGACCCAGTACTTC
CASSRQGAGETQYF
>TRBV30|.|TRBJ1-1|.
TGTGCCTGGAGTCCCACCGCGGGGTCAACTGAAGCTTTCTTT
CAWSPTAGSTEAFF
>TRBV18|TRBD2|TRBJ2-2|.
TGTGCCAGCTCACCACGGACTAGCGGGGACACCGGGGAGCTGTTTTTT
CASSPRTSGDTGELFF
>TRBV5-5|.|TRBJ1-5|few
TGTGCCAGCAGCCCCGAGCCAAATAGCAATCAGCCCCAGCATTTT
CASSPEPNSNQPQHF
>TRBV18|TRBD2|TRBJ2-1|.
TGTGCCAGCTCACGAAGCGGGGGGTCCTACAATGAGCAGTTCTTC
CASSRSGGSYNEQFF
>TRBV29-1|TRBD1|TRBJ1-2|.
TGCAGCGTTGATGGGGACAGGGCAATATATGGCTACACCTTC
CSVDGDRAIYGYTF
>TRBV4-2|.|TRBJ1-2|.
TGTGCCAGCAGCCAGCTAAACTCCCGATATGGCTACACCTTC
CASSQLNSRYGYTF
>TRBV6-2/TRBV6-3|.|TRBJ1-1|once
TGTGCCAGCAGTTACCCACAGGGTGAATGGGGCACTGAAGCTTTCTTT
CASSYPQGEWGTEAFF
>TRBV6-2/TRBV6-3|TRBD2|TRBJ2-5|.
TGTGCCAGCAGTTACTCGCGGGGGTACCAAGAGACCCAGTACTTC
CASSYSRGYQETQYF
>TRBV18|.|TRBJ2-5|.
TGTGCCAGCTCACCTCCCGGTTGGGGGGCGGATGAGACCCAGTACTTC
CASSPPGWGADETQYF
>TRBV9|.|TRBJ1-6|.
TGTGCCAGCAGCGTAGGAGGACTTTATTCACCCCTCCACTTT
CASSVGGLYSPLHF
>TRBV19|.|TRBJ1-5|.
TGTGCCAGTAGTGGTGGCGGGGGAACCAATCAGCCCCAGCATTTT
CASSGGGGTNQPQHF
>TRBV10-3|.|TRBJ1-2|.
TGTGCCATCAGTGCAGACGGGGGGACGGGCGGCTACACCTTC
CAISADGGTGGYTF
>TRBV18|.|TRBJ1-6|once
TGTGCCAGCTCACCTCCAGCCAATTCACCCCTCCACTTT
CASSPPANSPLHF
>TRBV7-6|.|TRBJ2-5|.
TGTGCCAGCAGTCCCCGGATGGAGACCCAGTACTTC
CASSPRMETQYF
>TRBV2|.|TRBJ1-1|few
TGTGCCAGCAGTGACAGTTACACTGAAGCTTTCTTT
CASSDSYTEAFF
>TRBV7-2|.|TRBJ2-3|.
TGTGCCAGCAGCTTATACCCGGTCACAGATACGCAGTATTTT
CASSLYPVTDTQYF
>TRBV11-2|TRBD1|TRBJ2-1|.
TGTGCCAGCAGCTTAGGAGGGACAGCTAACAATGAGCAGTTCTTC
CASSLGGTANNEQFF
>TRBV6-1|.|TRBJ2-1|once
TGTGCCAGCAGTGAGCAGGGGACTGATGTCGATGAGCAGTTCTTC
CASSEQGTDVDEQFF
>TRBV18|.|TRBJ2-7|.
TGTGCCAGCTCACTCCTTGTGGCCTACGAGCAGTACTTC
CASSLLVAYEQYF
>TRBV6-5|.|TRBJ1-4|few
TGTGCCACCAAATCCTCTAGGGCAGGGCGAGTGTTTTTT
CATKSSRAGRVFF
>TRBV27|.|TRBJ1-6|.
TGTGCCAGCAGTTTAAGGGGGTGGAGCGACAGGTTTAATTCACCCCTCCACTTT
CASSLRGWSDRFNSPLHF
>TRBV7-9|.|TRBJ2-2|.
TGTGCCAGCAGCTTAGGCGCCGGGGAGCTGTTTTTT
CASSLGAGELFF
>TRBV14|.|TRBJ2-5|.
TGTGCCAGCAGCCCTTCGACAGTGGAAGAGACCCAGTACTTC
CASSPSTVEETQYF
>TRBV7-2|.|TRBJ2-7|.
TGTGCCAGCAGCTTAGTTCGGGGGCCCCCCTACGAGCAGTACTTC
CASSLVRGPPYEQYF
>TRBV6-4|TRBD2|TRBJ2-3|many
TGTGCCAGCAGTGAGTCTAGCGGGGGGGCCGATACGCAGTATTTT
CASSESSGGADTQYF
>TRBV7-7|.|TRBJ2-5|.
TGTGCTAGCAGCTTTGGGGAGACCCAGTACTTC
CASSFGETQYF
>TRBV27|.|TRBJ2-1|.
TGTGCCAGCAGTACGGCGGCAGGGGAGGGGAATGAGCAGTTCTTC
CASSTAAGEGNEQFF
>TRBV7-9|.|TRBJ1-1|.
TGTGCCAGCAGCTTAAGAGGGCGGACGAACACTGAAGCTTTCTTT
CASSLRGRTNTEAFF
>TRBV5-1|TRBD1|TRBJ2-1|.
TGCGCCAGCAGCTCGGGACAGTCCGACAATGAGCAGTTCTTC
CASSSGQSDNEQFF
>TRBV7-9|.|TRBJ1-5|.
TGTGCCAGCAGCTTAGCGGGGGCCGACAATCAGCCCCAGCATTTT
CASSLAGADNQPQHF
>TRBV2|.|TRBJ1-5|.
TGTGCCAGCAGGGACAGCGCGAATCAGCCCCAGCATTTT
CASRDSANQPQHF
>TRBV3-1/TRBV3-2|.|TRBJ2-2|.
TGTGCCAGCAAAAGCCAGGGTACCGGGGAGCTGTTTTTT
CASKSQGTGELFF
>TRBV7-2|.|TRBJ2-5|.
TGTGCCAGCAGCCCCCTACCAGAGACCCAGTACTTC
CASSPLPETQYF
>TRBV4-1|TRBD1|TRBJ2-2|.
TGCGCCAGCAGCCAGGACAGGACCGGGGAGCTGTTTTTT
CASSQDRTGELFF
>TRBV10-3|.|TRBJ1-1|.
TGTGCCATCAGTGTTGCTTTCCTGGGCACTGAAGCTTTCTTT
CAISVAFLGTEAFF
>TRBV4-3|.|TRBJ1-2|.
TGCGCCAGCAGCCACGACAGCGAACTCTATGGCTACACCTTC
CASSHDSELYGYTF
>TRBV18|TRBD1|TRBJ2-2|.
TGTGCCAGCTCGCAAGAACTGGGACAGACTTTACCCGGGGAGCTGTTTTTT
CASSQELGQTLPGELFF
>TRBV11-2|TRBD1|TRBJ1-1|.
TGTGCCAGCAGCTCGACAGGGATAAACACTGAAGCTTTCTTT
CASSSTGINTEAFF
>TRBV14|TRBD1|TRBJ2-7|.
TGTGCCAGCAGCCCGGGACAGGGGGCATACGAGCAGTACTTC
CASSPGQGAYEQYF